This T cell receptor (beta chain) emerged from a study of Graves' ophthalmopathy and Graves' hyperthyroidism. The authors enrolled newly diagnosed hyperthyroidism patients aged 18 to 65 with under 2 months' duration. This clonotype has ten or more counts. Its specificity is unknown. Study-wide points: The model predicted ophthalmopathy progression with 70.59% sensitivity and 72.22% specificity.

For repertoire sequencing, the TCR beta CDR3 regions were amplified from RNA transcripts. The authors performed first-round RT-PCR with HTBI primers and then a second-round multiplex PCR. TCRdb reprocessed the multiplex PCR reads with MiXCR, giving one entry per CDR3 protein. Of around 590,000 distinct CDR3 sequences listed, 35% to 45% are singletons. The receptor's source is an adult man with Graves' hyperthyroidism. The sequencing input was peripheral blood or thyroid tissue (not recorded which).

The CDR3 reads CASSPERGNTEAFF. CDR3 in DNA: TGTGCCAGCAGCCCTGAACGGGGAAACACTGAAGCTTTCTTT. This chain uses TRBV7-6 with TRBJ1-1; no clear D gene. The germline V and J ends were trimmed by 5 bases and 2 bases, with 12 bases remaining between them. Germline loops: CDR1 SGHVS, CDR2 FNYEAQ. The CDR3 is made up of 14 amino acids.